This T cell receptor (beta chain) was found in a study of T cells after yellow fever vaccination. Study context: The SMART-Seq v4 Ultra Low Input method served to prepare the low-cell-number fractions. Regarding the study as a whole: A weaker secondary response peaked on day 5, the primary on day 15.

TCRdb passed the 5' RACE reads through MiXCR, listing each CDR3 protein once. The data contain about 240,000 distinct CDR3 sequences, 6.5% to 8.5% of them singletons. This clonotype was seen a few times. Antigen specificity is unknown. Mismatch with germline at one junction end may stem from a read error. Germline assignment: CDR1 SGHRS and CDR2 YFSETQ. This CDR3 has 16 amino acids. The source is a man aged 25 to 40 who received the YFV17D yellow fever vaccine. The chain carries TRBV5-1 and TRBJ2-3; 11 positions agree with TRBD2. Sequenced material: CD4+ T cells sorted from PBMCs, taken 15 days after the yellow fever booster vaccination. The CDR3 reads CASRFDTSGRSDTQYF. In DNA form, the CDR3 reads TGCGCCAGCCGCTTCGATACTAGCGGGAGAAGTGATACGCAGTATTTT.